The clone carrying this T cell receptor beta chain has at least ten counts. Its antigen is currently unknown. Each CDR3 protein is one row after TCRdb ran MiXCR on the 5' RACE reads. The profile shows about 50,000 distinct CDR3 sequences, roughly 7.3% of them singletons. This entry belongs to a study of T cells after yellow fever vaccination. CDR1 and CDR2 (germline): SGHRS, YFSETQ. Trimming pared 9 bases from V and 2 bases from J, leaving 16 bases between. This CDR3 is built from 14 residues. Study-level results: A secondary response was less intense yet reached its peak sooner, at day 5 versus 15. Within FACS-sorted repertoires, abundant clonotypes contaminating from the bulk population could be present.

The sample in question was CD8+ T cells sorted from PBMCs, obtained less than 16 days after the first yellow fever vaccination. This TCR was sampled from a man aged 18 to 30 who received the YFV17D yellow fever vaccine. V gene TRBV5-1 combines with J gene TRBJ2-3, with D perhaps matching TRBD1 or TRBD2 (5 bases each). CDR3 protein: CATQQRGPTDTQYF. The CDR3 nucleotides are TGCGCCACTCAGCAGAGGGGACCCACAGATACGCAGTATTTT.